Here is one TCR beta chain with its context. The data were obtained in a study of control samples from healthy donors and cancer patients. V lost 5 bases to trimming and J lost 1 base, with 12 bases between them. CDR3 length equals 14 residues. The germline CDR1 and CDR2 sequences are SGHNT and YYREEE (reference sequence). The table came from immunoSEQ multiplex PCR; TCRdb's copy has only in-frame clones and leaves some out. The table has approximately 90,000 clones, approximately 93% seen once. The sample was blood. V is TRBV5-4 and J is TRBJ2-5; D might be TRBD1 or TRBD2, each matching 7 bases. The receptor was derived from a woman aged 25 to 39 in good health. The CDR3, as DNA: TGTGCCAGCAGATCAGGGGGGGCCCAAGAGACCCAGTACTTC. Translated, it gives CASRSGGAQETQYF.